These 13 T cell receptor beta chains were all obtained from the same sample, sequenced in a study of T-cell reconstitution after alpha-beta-depleted transplantation in children (dated by TCRdb to the mid-2010s). The meaning of the sample's treatment or condition label: allogeneic hematopoietic cell transplantation with graft depleted of TCRalphabeta T cells and CD19 B cells. Library preparation employed PCR. This sample was sequenced with an Illumina HiSeq 2500. TCR library preparation used molecular barcoding, with unique molecular identifiers applied to normalize quantification of the TCRbeta repertoire. Through fastp at Q25 and MiXCR, TCRdb rebuilt clones from the public reads, retaining in-frame beta chains. One record per CDR3 amino acid sequence lists the most common genes and DNA. In this sample the table shows 450,000 to 600,000 distinct CDR3 sequences, about 11% of which occur a single time. The ten most abundant clones make up just over 2% of the sample.

The source material was PBMCs, sampled before TCRalphabeta/CD19-depleted stem cell transplant. The receptors come from a child younger than 10 with inherited bone marrow failure, due to receive a stem cell transplant.

This clonotype was found a few times. This sequence joins TRBV7-2 and TRBJ2-7, with 7 positions matching TRBD1. From germline, CDR1 is SGHTA and CDR2 FQGNSA. The ends lost 5 bases at V and 5 bases at J; junction bases unmatched: 12. The CDR3 loop spans 15 amino acids. CDR3 DNA sequence: TGTGCCAGCAGCGCCTTCCGCGACAGGGACGACGAGCAGTACTTC. It translates to CASSAFRDRDDEQYF.

This clonotype was detected many times. The chain recombines TRBV4-3 with TRBJ2-1; possible D gene TRBD1, 6 bases. Germline CDR1 LGHNA, CDR2 YSLEER. The CDR3 totals 14 residues. V lost 1 base and J 6 bases, leaving 10 bases between the germline ends. In DNA form, the CDR3 reads TGCGCCAGCAGCCAAGCGAGAGGGGGCAATGAGCAGTTCTTC. Translation: CASSQARGGNEQFF.

This clonotype appeared many times. The chain employs TRBV6-2 or TRBV6-3 and TRBJ2-7; the D is unclear. V lost 2 bases to trimming and J lost 5 bases, with 7 bases between them. CDR1 is MNHEY, CDR2 SVGEGT, per germline. This CDR3 has 12 residues. The CDR3 reads CASSYPPHEQYF. The DNA of the CDR3 is TGTGCCAGCAGTTACCCACCCCACGAGCAGTACTTC.

To note about this clonotype: One end of the junction varies from germline; a read error may be responsible. The chain couples TRBV18 to TRBJ2-1; D is undetermined. The CDR3 runs 16 residues. The germline gives CDR1 KGHSH, CDR2 LQKENI. CDR3 loop: CASSDGRVWSYNGQFF. CDR3 DNA sequence: TGTGCCAGCTCAGACGGTCGCGTTTGGTCCTACAATGGGCAGTTCTTC.

In its sample, this clonotype was seen many times. The CDR3 DNA reads TGTGCCAGCATAGGGCTTGGGGCGGATCAGCCCCAGCATTTT. Translated, it gives CASIGLGADQPQHF. The chain carries TRBV6-5 and TRBJ1-5, with D possibly being TRBD1 (5 bases). CDR1 and CDR2 from the germline V gene are MNHEY and SVGAGI. V lost 7 bases and J 5 bases, leaving 15 bases between the germline ends. The CDR3 runs 14 residues.

This clonotype came up many times. The CDR3 protein is CASSPSLNTQYF. The DNA of the CDR3 is TGTGCCAGCAGCCCCAGCTTGAATACGCAGTATTTT. The chain combines TRBV11-2 with TRBJ2-3; unclear D gene. This CDR3 has 12 residues. V was cut by 5 bases and J by 7 bases, with 10 bases left in between. In germline, CDR1 is SGHAT, CDR2 FQNNGV.

Ten or more counts support this clonotype. The rearrangement joins TRBV6-5 to TRBJ1-2, with D hard to call. The germline V and J ends were trimmed by 0 bases and 4 bases, with 15 bases remaining between them. The CDR3 has 16 amino acids. CDR1 is MNHEY and CDR2 is SVGAGI in the germline V gene. CDR3 bases: TGTGCCAGCAGTTACTCGAGTCAGACTCCTAGCTATGGCTACACCTTC. This sequence encodes CASSYSSQTPSYGYTF.

Comments on this clonotype: The CDR3 end shows no conserved phenylalanine or tryptophan, and so a read error is likely. The chain joins TRBV5-1 to TRBJ2-3; D ambiguous. CDR3 size: 12 residues. Germline V CDR1 and CDR2: SGHRS, YFSETQ. Trimming stripped 0 bases from V and 4 bases from J, with 3 bases between. This chain's CDR3 is CASSLEADTQYL. As DNA, the CDR3 is TGCGCCAGCAGCTTGGAAGCAGATACGCAGTATCTT.

Points on this clonotype: A read error is possible here, since a much larger clone lies one base away. CDR3 in DNA: TGTGCCAGCAGTCACGGGCAGGGCGCTTACAATGAGCAGTTCTTC. Translation: CASSHGQGAYNEQFF. The chain carries TRBV6-2 or TRBV6-3 and TRBJ2-1, with D possibly matching TRBD1 (5 bases). Germline V lookup: CDR1 MNHEY, CDR2 SVGEGT. CDR3 length: 15 amino acids. With 5 bases removed from V and 4 bases from J, the gap between germline ends came to 15 bases.

This clonotype was recorded at least ten times. The genes are TRBV4-2 and TRBJ2-7, with 12 bases that match TRBD1. Germline V gene lookup returns CDR1 LGHNA and CDR2 YNFKEQ. V lost 1 base, J lost 5 bases, and 12 bases stayed unmatched. The CDR3 totals 18 residues. CDR3 in amino acids: CASSQAERDRGPGDEQYF. Written as DNA, the CDR3 is TGTGCCAGCAGCCAAGCAGAAAGGGACAGGGGGCCAGGGGACGAGCAGTACTTC.

This clonotype was recorded many times. Germline and junction disagree at one end, which may indicate a read error. The chain recombines TRBV27 with TRBJ2-1; D gene uncertain. CDR3 length: 13 amino acids. Germline V lookup: CDR1 MNHEY, CDR2 SMNVEV (reference sequence). As DNA, the CDR3 is TGTGCCAGCAGCTTATCAGGCGGCAATGAGCAGTTCTTC. Amino acids: CASSLSGGNEQFF.

The table lists this clonotype with many counts. The rearrangement links TRBV14 to TRBJ2-7, with no clear D. Germline CDR1 is SGHDN and CDR2 is FVKESK. The CDR3 is 15 residues long. V lost 3 bases, J lost 2 bases, and 14 bases lay in between. CDR3 in amino acids: CASSQLYRAPYEQYF. CDR3 bases: TGTGCCAGCAGCCAGCTCTACCGGGCTCCCTACGAGCAGTACTTC.

This clonotype was seen ten or more times. The J gene is TRBJ1-4, the V gene TRBV9; D not resolved. The germline V gene has CDR1 SGDLS and CDR2 YYNGEE. The CDR3 contains 13 residues. V was trimmed by 4 bases and J by 6 bases, leaving 10 bases between them. Here the CDR3 reads CASSKGRDEKLFF. CDR3 DNA sequence: TGTGCCAGCAGCAAGGGCAGAGATGAAAAACTGTTTTTT.